These 15 T cell receptor beta chains came from one sample sequenced in a study of Ad26.COV2.S vaccination and SARS-CoV-2 variants. The method was immunoSEQ multiplex PCR; TCRdb's version includes in-frame clones alone and lacks a portion of them. The sample has about 400,000 clones, approximately 90% seen once; the top ten hold 1.9%. As for treatment: 15 to 20 received Ad26.COV2.S at low or high dose, single or two shots; about 5 received placebo; per-sample allocation not given. Day 63 after the first vaccine or placebo injection was the time point for sampling. Sequenced material: peripheral blood, taken in a trial of Ad26.COV2.S vaccine versus placebo. All receptors come from a person aged 18-65 years who received the Ad26.COV2.S COVID-19 vaccine or a placebo.

The V call is TRBV4-1, the J call TRBJ2-7; D is uncertain. The germline V and J ends were trimmed by 1 base and 0 bases, with 13 bases remaining between them. Germline V lookup: CDR1 MGHRA, CDR2 YSYEKL. This CDR3 contains 16 residues. The CDR3 nucleotides are TGCGCCAGCAGCCAAGTAACGCGGACGAGCTCCTACGAGCAGTACTTC. Residues: CASSQVTRTSSYEQYF.

This rearrangement joins TRBV9 to TRBJ1-5; tentatively, D is TRBD1 (5 bases). Trimming removed 2 bases from V and 9 bases from J, with 15 bases in between. CDR1 and CDR2 (germline): SGDLS, YYNGEE. The CDR3 has 14 residues. Here the CDR3 reads CASSVEGRPWPQHF. In DNA form, the CDR3 reads TGTGCCAGCAGCGTGGAGGGGCGGCCATGGCCCCAGCATTTT. The full variable domain, in which reference TRBV9 and TRBJ1-5 provide the parts outside the CDR3, is DSGVTQTPKHLITATGQRVTLRCSPRSGDLSVYWYQQSLDQGLQFLIQYYNGEERAKGNILERFSAQQFPDLHSELNLSSLELGDSALYFCASSVEGRPWPQHFGDGTRLSIL.

The gene calls are TRBV5-1 and TRBJ2-1, with 10 bases matching TRBD2. The V segment lost 0 bases and the J segment 2 bases; nucleotides outside the gene matches: 8. CDR1 and CDR2 (germline): SGHRS, YFSETQ. CDR3 length: 18 residues. Here the CDR3 reads CASSLGASGRGTYNEQFF. CDR3 in DNA: TGCGCCAGCAGCTTGGGGGCTAGCGGGAGAGGAACCTACAATGAGCAGTTCTTC. Variable domain in full (rest from reference TRBV5-1 and TRBJ2-1): KAGVTQTPRYLIKTRGQQVTLSCSPISGHRSVSWYQQTPGQGLQFLFEYFSETQRNKGNFPGRFSGRQFSNSRSEMNVSTLELGDSALYLCASSLGASGRGTYNEQFFGPGTRLTVL.

J is TRBJ2-5 and V is TRBV5-4; D is perhaps TRBD2 (5 bases). CDR1 is SGHNT, CDR2 YYREEE, per germline (reference sequence). CDR3 length: 15 amino acids. Between the trimmed V and J ends, which lost 4 bases and 2 bases, there was a span of 15 bases. CDR3 amino acids: CASSHGREWQETQYF. The CDR3 DNA follows: TGTGCCAGCAGCCATGGACGGGAATGGCAAGAGACCCAGTACTTC.

The chain joins TRBV7-2 to TRBJ1-1; 8 bases are a match to TRBD1. Germline V gives CDR1 SGHTA, CDR2 FQGNSA. This CDR3 is built from 15 residues. V shed 5 bases and J 2 bases; nucleotides not matched to a gene: 7. The CDR3 sequence is CASSPDGQGNTEAFF. DNA for the CDR3: TGTGCCAGCAGCCCCGACGGACAGGGAAACACTGAAGCTTTCTTT.

The rearrangement links TRBV28 to TRBJ1-4, with TRBD1 as a possible D gene (5 bases). CDR1 is MDHEN, CDR2 SYDVKM, per germline. With 0 bases removed from V and 1 base from J, the gap between germline ends came to 9 bases. CDR3 size: 16 residues. The CDR3, as DNA: TGTGCCAGCAGTTTATGGCAGGGTAGAACTAATGAAAAACTGTTTTTT. This codes for CASSLWQGRTNEKLFF.

V usage is TRBV20-1 and J usage is TRBJ2-7, with TRBD2 matching over 14 bases. V dropped 3 bases and J dropped 7; count of bases not matched to a gene: 11. CDR3 size: 16 residues. Germline CDR1 and CDR2: DFQATT and SNEGSKA (reference sequence). The CDR3 bases are TGCAGTGCTAGTTTGCCCGGGACTAGCGGGAGTGGGGAGCAGTACTTC. Translation: CSASLPGTSGSGEQYF.

About this clone: The sample carries other DNA sequences with the same CDR3. The genes are TRBV7-9 and TRBJ2-7; D tentatively reads TRBD1 or TRBD2 (5 bases each). V was shortened by 0 bases and J by 5 bases, with 5 bases between the two germline ends. The CDR3 has 12 amino acids. Germline lookup yields CDR1 SEHNR and CDR2 FQNEAQ (reference sequence). CDR3 nucleotide sequence: TGTGCCAGCAGCTTAGCGGGGGACGAGCAGTACTTC. It codes for CASSLAGDEQYF. The full variable domain, its missing parts supplied by reference TRBV7-9 and TRBJ2-7, is DTGVSQNPRHKITKRGQNVTFRCDPISEHNRLYWYRQTLGQGPEFLTYFQNEAQLEKSRLLSDRFSAERPKGSFSTLEIQRTEQGDSAMYLCASSLAGDEQYFGPGTRLTVT.

V and J are TRBV2 and TRBJ1-1; no reliable D call. CDR1 and CDR2 from the germline V gene are SNHLY and FYNNEI. This CDR3 comprises 14 residues. The V end was cut by 6 bases, the J end by 0 bases, with 11 bases between. DNA of the CDR3: TGTGCCAGCAGATCTCGAGTTTTGAACACTGAAGCTTTCTTT. Translating it yields CASRSRVLNTEAFF.

This clone was detected only a few times. Here the CDR3 reads CASSSLTGAYGYTF. In nucleotides, the CDR3 is TGCGCCAGCAGCTCCCTAACAGGGGCCTATGGCTACACCTTC. The V call is TRBV5-1, the J call TRBJ1-2; 7 positions agree with TRBD1. Unmatched junction bases numbered 6, after V lost 3 bases and J lost 4 bases. The CDR3 extends over 14 amino acids. CDR1 and CDR2 from the germline V gene are SGHRS and YFSETQ.

The chain joins TRBV29-1 to TRBJ2-7; D tentatively reads TRBD1 or TRBD2 (6 bases each). The ends were cut back, 3 bases at V and 2 bases at J, with 11 bases in the middle. CDR1 is SQVTM, CDR2 ANQGSEA, per germline. This CDR3 is built from 13 residues. CDR3 region: CSVEGGIPYEQYF. CDR3 DNA: TGCAGCGTTGAGGGGGGCATACCCTACGAGCAGTACTTC.

This clone was counted at least ten times. For the CDR3, the DNA is TGTGCCAGCAGTTTATGGTCCGGGACTAGACCCCTCGAGCAGTACTTC. Protein: CASSLWSGTRPLEQYF. The chain employs TRBV28 and TRBJ2-7, with TRBD2 matching over 8 bases. The CDR3 loop spans 16 amino acids. V lost 0 bases, J lost 6 bases, and 10 bases stayed unmatched. Germline V gene data show CDR1 as MDHEN and CDR2 as SYDVKM.

The genes are TRBV5-4 and TRBJ2-2, with D tentatively TRBD1 or TRBD2 (6 bases each). V lost 4 bases, J lost 4 bases, and 14 bases lay in between. Per the germline V gene, CDR1 is SGHNT and CDR2 is YYREEE (reference sequence). There are 15 residues in the CDR3. The CDR3 is CASSLWGATTGELFF. The CDR3 bases are TGTGCCAGCAGCCTTTGGGGGGCTACCACCGGGGAGCTGTTTTTT.

J is TRBJ1-1 and V is TRBV6-2 or TRBV6-3; a possible D gene is TRBD1 (6 bases). Trimming removed 6 bases at V and 3 bases at J, with 20 bases between. Per the germline V gene, CDR1 is MNHEY and CDR2 is SVGEGT. This CDR3 has 16 amino acids. The DNA of the CDR3 is TGTGCCAGCAGCTCCGGACAGACGAACACTTACACTGAAGCTTTCTTT. It translates to CASSSGQTNTYTEAFF.

This chain links TRBV28 with TRBJ2-3; D remains ambiguous. Germline CDR1 MDHEN, CDR2 SYDVKM. The V end was cut by 7 bases, the J end by 0 bases, with 8 bases between. The CDR3 totals 13 residues. The CDR3 nucleotides read TGTGCCAGCATTGAACTTAGCACAGATACGCAGTATTTT. It codes for CASIELSTDTQYF.